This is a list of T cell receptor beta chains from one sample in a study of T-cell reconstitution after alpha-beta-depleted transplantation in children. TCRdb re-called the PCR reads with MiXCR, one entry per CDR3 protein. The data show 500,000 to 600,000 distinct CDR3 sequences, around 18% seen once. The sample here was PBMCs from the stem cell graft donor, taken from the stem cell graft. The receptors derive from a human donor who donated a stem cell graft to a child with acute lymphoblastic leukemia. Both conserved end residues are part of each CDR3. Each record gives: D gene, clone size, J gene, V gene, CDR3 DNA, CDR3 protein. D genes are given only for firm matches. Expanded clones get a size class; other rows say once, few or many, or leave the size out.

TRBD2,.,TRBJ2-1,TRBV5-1,TGCGCCAGCAGCTTGGAGGGTAGCGGGCGGTACAATGAGCAGTTCTTC,CASSLEGSGRYNEQFF
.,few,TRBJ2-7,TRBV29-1,TGCAGCGTTGTTCGGGACGGCTACGAGCAGTACTTC,CSVVRDGYEQYF
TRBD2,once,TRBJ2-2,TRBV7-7,TGTGCCAGCAGCGCCGCTAGCGGGATCACCGGGGAGCTGTTTTTT,CASSAASGITGELFF
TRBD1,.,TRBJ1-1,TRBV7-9,TGTGCCAGCAGCTCCGGGACAGCATTGAACACTGAAGCTTTCTTT,CASSSGTALNTEAFF
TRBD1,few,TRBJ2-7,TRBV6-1,TGTGCCAGCAGGTCGCCCGGGACAGGCTCCTACGAGCAGTACTTC,CASRSPGTGSYEQYF
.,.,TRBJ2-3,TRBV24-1,TGTGCCACCAGTGATTTCCTCGGGCGGACAAGCACAGATACGCAGTATTTT,CATSDFLGRTSTDTQYF
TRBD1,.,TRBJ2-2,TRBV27,TGTGCCAGCAGTTTGGCCGGGACAGGGTCCGCCGGGGAGCTGTTTTTT,CASSLAGTGSAGELFF
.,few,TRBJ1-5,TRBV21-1,TGTGCCAGCCTCGTCCGGGACAGGGAAGCCCCCAGGGAGCCCCAGCATTTT,CASLVRDREAPREPQHF
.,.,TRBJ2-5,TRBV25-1,TGTGCCAGCAGTGAATTTGGGGGAGGGGGGGAGACCCAGTACTTC,CASSEFGGGGETQYF
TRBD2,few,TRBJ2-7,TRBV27,TGTGCCAGCAGTTTCCAAACCGGGACTAGCAAGCAGTACTTC,CASSFQTGTSKQYF
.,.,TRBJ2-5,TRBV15,TGTGCCACCAGCACCAGGGCTTGGTCCGAGGAGGAGACCCAGTACTTC,CATSTRAWSEEETQYF
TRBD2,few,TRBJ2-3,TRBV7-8,TGTGCCAGCAGCCCCTCTAGCGGGAGGGCCACAGATACGCAGTATTTT,CASSPSSGRATDTQYF
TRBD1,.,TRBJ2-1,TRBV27,TGTGCCAGCAGTCCCTCCGGGACAGTGCCGTACACTGAGCAGTTCTTC,CASSPSGTVPYTEQFF
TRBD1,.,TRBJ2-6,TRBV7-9,TGTGCCAGCAGCTCGGACAGGACGAGCATGGGGGCCAACGTCCTGACTTTC,CASSSDRTSMGANVLTF
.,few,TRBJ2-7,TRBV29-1,TGCAGCGGCTGGGACGGCAATTCCTACGAGCAGTACTTC,CSGWDGNSYEQYF
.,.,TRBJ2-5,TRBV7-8,TGTGCCAGCAGCTTAGCGGCAGAAGAGACCCAGTACTTC,CASSLAAEETQYF
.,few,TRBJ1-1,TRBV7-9,TGTGCCAGCAGCTTTACAGGGACCACTGAAGCTTTCTTT,CASSFTGTTEAFF
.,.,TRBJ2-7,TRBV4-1,TGCGCCAGCAGCCTCCGGGACGCCTCCTACGAGCAGTACTTC,CASSLRDASYEQYF
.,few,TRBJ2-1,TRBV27,TGTGCCAGCAGTTTAAAGCAACGGGGGAATGAGCAGTTCTTC,CASSLKQRGNEQFF
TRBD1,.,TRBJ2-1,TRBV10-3,TGTGCCATCAGTGACCCCCGGGACAGGGGCCATGAGCAGTTCTTC,CAISDPRDRGHEQFF
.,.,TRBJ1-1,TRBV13,TGTGCCAGCAGCTCCCCGGGACCAGGCCCGGAAGCTTTCTTT,CASSSPGPGPEAFF
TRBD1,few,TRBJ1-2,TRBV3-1,TGTGCCAGCAGCCAAGGAAGGACAGGTAGTAGGTATGGCTACACCTTC,CASSQGRTGSRYGYTF
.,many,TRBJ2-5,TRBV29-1,TGCAGCGTTGAACGGGAGACCCAGTACTTC,CSVERETQYF
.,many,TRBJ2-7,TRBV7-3,TGTGCCAGCAGCTTGGGGGCCTACGGCCCCTACGAGCAGTACTTC,CASSLGAYGPYEQYF
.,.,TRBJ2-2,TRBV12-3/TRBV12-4,TGTGCCAGCACCCCGAGTTTTGTCGGGGTGACCGGGGAGCTGTTTTTT,CASTPSFVGVTGELFF
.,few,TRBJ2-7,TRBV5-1,TGCGCCAGCAGCTTGGCCAGCCGCCCCACCAGGGGATACTCCTACGAGCAGTACTTC,CASSLASRPTRGYSYEQYF
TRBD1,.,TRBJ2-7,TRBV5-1,TGCGCCAGCAGCAACTTGACAGGGGGGAGGGAGCAGTACTTC,CASSNLTGGREQYF
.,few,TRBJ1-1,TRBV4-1,TGCGCCAGCAGCCAACCGAGTCTTCTAAACACTGAAGCTTTCTTT,CASSQPSLLNTEAFF
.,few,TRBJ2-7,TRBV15,TGTGCCACCAGCAGAGATGCATCAGAGGTCGAGCAGTACTTC,CATSRDASEVEQYF
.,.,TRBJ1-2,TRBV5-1,TGCGCCAGCAGCTTGGCCGGTACTGGTGGCTACACCTTC,CASSLAGTGGYTF
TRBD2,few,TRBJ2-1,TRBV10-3,TGTGCCACGAAGGGGGGACTAGCACAGGATGAGCAGTTCTTC,CATKGGLAQDEQFF
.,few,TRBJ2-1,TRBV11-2,TGTGCCAGCAGCTCTGGTCGGCCTGGGCAGTTCTTC,CASSSGRPGQFF
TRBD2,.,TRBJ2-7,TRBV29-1,TGCAGCGTTGAATTTTCTAGCGGGAGCAACTACGAGCAGTACTTC,CSVEFSSGSNYEQYF
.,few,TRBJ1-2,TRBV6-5,TGTGCCAGCAGTTCCCTCTCGAACTATGGCTACACCTTC,CASSSLSNYGYTF
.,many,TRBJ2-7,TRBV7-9,TGTGCCAGCAGCTTGACAGCCTACGAGCAGTACTTC,CASSLTAYEQYF
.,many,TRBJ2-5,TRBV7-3,TGTGCCAGCAGCCCGAACCCCCAAGAGACCCAGTACTTC,CASSPNPQETQYF
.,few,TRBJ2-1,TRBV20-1,TGCAGTGCTAGAGAGCGCAGCTCCTACAATGAGCAGTTCTTC,CSARERSSYNEQFF
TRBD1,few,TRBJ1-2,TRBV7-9,TGTGCCAGCAGCTTGGGACAGGGGGCTAGAGGCTACACCTTC,CASSLGQGARGYTF
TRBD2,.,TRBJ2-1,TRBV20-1,TGCAGTGCTAGAGACCCTAGCGGGAGTTACAATGAGCAGTTCTTC,CSARDPSGSYNEQFF
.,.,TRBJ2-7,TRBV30,TGTGCCTGGATGATTTCCTACGAGCAGTACTTC,CAWMISYEQYF
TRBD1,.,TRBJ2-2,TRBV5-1,TGCGCCAGCAGCTTGGACCCAGGGACAGATACCGGGGAGCTGTTTTTT,CASSLDPGTDTGELFF